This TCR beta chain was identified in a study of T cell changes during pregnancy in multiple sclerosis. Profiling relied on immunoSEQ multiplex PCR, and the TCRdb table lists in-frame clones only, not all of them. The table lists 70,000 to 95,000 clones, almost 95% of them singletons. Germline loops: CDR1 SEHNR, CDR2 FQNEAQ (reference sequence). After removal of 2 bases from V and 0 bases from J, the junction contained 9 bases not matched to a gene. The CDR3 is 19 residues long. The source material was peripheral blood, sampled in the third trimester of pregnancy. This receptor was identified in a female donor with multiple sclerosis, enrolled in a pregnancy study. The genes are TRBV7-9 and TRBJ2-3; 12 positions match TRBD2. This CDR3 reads CASSLRGLAGSSSTDTQYF. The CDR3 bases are TGTGCCAGCAGCTTAAGGGGACTAGCGGGTTCGTCTAGCACAGATACGCAGTATTTT.